The T cell receptor (beta chain) described here comes from a study of cytomegalovirus exposure and HLA in healthy donors. Repertoires were generated with immunoSEQ multiplex PCR, while TCRdb's copy carries only in-frame clones and drops some. The sample has about 190,000 clones, around 88% seen once. In regard to this clone: Its target is unknown.

J lost 3 bases, V lost 3 bases, and 7 bases had no gene match. Germline V gene lookup returns CDR1 SNHLY and CDR2 FYNNEI. CDR3 length: 15 residues. Study-wide findings and caveats: Subsequent analysis showed first-cohort TCR clusters tending to co-occur in 120 validation repertoires. The study designated 150 or so TCR beta chains cytomegalovirus-associated.

The specimen was PBMCs. The sequence derives from a woman between 18 and 29 years old in good health and CMV-seronegative. The chain combines TRBV2 with TRBJ1-1, with 7 bases identical to TRBD1. CDR3 protein: CASSDEGRGYTEAFF. The CDR3 nucleotides are TGTGCCAGCAGTGACGAGGGCAGGGGGTACACTGAAGCTTTCTTT.